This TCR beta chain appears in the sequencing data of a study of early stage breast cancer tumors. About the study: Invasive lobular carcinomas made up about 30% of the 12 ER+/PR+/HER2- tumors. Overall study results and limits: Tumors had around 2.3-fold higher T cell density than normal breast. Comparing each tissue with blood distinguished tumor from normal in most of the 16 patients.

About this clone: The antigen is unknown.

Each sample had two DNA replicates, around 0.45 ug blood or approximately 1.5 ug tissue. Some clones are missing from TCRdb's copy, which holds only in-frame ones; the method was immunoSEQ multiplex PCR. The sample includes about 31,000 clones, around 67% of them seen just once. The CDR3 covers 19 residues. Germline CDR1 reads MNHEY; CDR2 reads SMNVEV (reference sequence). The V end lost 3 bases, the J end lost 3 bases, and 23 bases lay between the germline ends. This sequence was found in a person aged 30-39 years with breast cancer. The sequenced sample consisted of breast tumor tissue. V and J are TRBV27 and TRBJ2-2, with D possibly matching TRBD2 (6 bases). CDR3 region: CASSFGLAVLDGDTGELFF. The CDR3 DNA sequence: TGTGCCAGCAGTTTCGGTTTAGCGGTCCTCGACGGGGACACCGGGGAGCTGTTTTTT.